The rows below give T cell receptor beta chains drawn from one sample of a study of low-dose radiotherapy and immunotherapy resistance in tumors. TCRdb re-called the reads through MiXCR, storing one row per CDR3 protein. The sample lists 59,000 or so distinct CDR3 sequences, 26% occurring once. Here the sequenced sample was PBMCs, taken before treatment. These receptors all come from a male donor with rectosigmoid adenocarcinoma. CDR3s include the opening cysteine and the closing phenylalanine or tryptophan. A D gene is named only where the DNA matches it firmly. Clone sizes are shown as once, few or many counts, or a class when the clone is expanded.

TRBV7-8	.	many	TRBJ2-3	TGTGCCAGCAGCTTGATAGGAATCACAGATACGCAGTATTTT	CASSLIGITDTQYF
TRBV11-1	.	once	TRBJ2-1	TGTGCCAGCAGGCCGAACTCCTACAATGAGCAGTTCTTC	CASRPNSYNEQFF
TRBV20-1	.	many	TRBJ2-1	TGCAGTGCTAGAAGGAGGCCAGGCAATTACTACAATGAGCAGTTCTTC	CSARRRPGNYYNEQFF
TRBV28	TRBD1	medium-sized	TRBJ1-5	TGTGCCAGCAGGGGTCACAGGGGTGGGAATCAGCCCCAGCATTTT	CASRGHRGGNQPQHF
TRBV7-2	.	many	TRBJ2-1	TGTGCCAGCAGCCACGCTAAGAGCTACAATGAGCAGTTCTTC	CASSHAKSYNEQFF
TRBV12-3/TRBV12-4	.	many	TRBJ1-1	TGTGCCAGCAGCACAGGAGAAGGGCGGAACACTGAAGCTTTCTTT	CASSTGEGRNTEAFF
TRBV7-6	.	many	TRBJ2-1	TGTGCCAGCAGCTTTGAGGGAGGAAATGAGCAGTTCTTC	CASSFEGGNEQFF
TRBV7-6	.	many	TRBJ2-2	TGTGCCAGCAGCTTAGCGCGGTTGGGTTTCGGGGAGCTGTTTTTT	CASSLARLGFGELFF
TRBV7-9	.	many	TRBJ2-7	TGTGCCAGCAGCCCAACCCCGGGTAGCGGTCCCCTTGAGCAGTACTTC	CASSPTPGSGPLEQYF
TRBV6-2/TRBV6-3	.	many	TRBJ2-7	TGTGCCAGCAGTCGAGTATACGAGCAGTACTTC	CASSRVYEQYF